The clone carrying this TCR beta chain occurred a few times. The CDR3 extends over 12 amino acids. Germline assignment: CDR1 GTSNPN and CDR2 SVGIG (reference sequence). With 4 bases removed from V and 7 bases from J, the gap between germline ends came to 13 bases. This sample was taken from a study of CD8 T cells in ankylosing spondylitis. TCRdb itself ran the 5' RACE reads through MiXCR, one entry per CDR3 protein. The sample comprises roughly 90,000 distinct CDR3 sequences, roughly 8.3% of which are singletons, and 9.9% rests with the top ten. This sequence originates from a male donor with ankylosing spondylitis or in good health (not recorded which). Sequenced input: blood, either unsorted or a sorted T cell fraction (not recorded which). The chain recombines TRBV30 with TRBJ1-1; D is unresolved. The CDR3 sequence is CAWNPRYHEAFF. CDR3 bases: TGTGCCTGGAACCCCAGATACCATGAAGCTTTCTTT. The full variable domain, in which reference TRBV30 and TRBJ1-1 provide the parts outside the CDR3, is SQTIHQWPATLVQPVGSPLSLECTVEGTSNPNLYWYRQAAGRGLQLLFYSVGIGQISSEVPQNLSASRPQDRQFILSSKKLLLSDSGFYLCAWNPRYHEAFFGQGTRLTVV.